This TCR beta chain was retrieved from a study of T cells after yellow fever vaccination. Across the study: Fractions of low cell number were prepared using SMART-Seq v4 Ultra Low Input.

In germline, CDR1 is SNHLY, CDR2 FYNNEI. After removal of 9 bases from V and 0 bases from J, the junction contained 10 bases not matched to a gene. The CDR3 totals 15 residues. Findings and caveats of the study: Post-booster repertoires again held most primary-vaccination clones (about 95% CD4, around 90% CD8).

In the case of this clonotype: Its cognate antigen is unknown.

5'RACE template switching produced TCR cDNA carrying a universal primer site and UMIs. Each CDR3 protein is one row after TCRdb ran MiXCR on the 5' RACE reads. This table holds roughly 520,000 distinct CDR3 sequences, just over 20% found once. The clonotype originates from a man aged 18 to 30 who received the YFV17D yellow fever vaccine. The chain uses TRBV2 and TRBJ1-2; 7 bases align to TRBD1. The sample in question was PBMCs, obtained roughly 20 days after the first yellow fever vaccination. In DNA, the CDR3 is TGTGCCAGACAGGGAGACAGGGATCCTAACTATGGCTACACCTTC. This encodes CARQGDRDPNYGYTF.